The clone carrying this T cell receptor beta chain was counted a few times. The antigen is not known. The sample belongs to a study of cytomegalovirus exposure and HLA in healthy donors. Study outcomes and limitations: Cytomegalovirus association was listed for roughly 160 TCR beta chains. For TCR beta chains, V- and J-gene trimming was later linked to a missense DCLRE1C variant. A later analysis showed that HLA-associated TCR beta chains had undergone more clonal expansion than equally common others. Differences between HLA loci emerged in a later analysis of TCR association rates, with DRB1 most and HLA-C fewest.

13 Jbeta primers and 60 Vbeta primers were used for the PCR. Method: immunoSEQ multiplex PCR; TCRdb's copy keeps in-frame clones and lacks some. Found here are some 170,000 clones, roughly 85% of them singletons; the top ten hold about 0.85%. Germline CDR1 SGHVS, CDR2 FNYEAQ. The CDR3 length is 14 residues. Deletions cut 5 bases from V and 0 bases from J, with 10 bases between. V and J are TRBV7-6 and TRBJ1-1; possible D gene TRBD1, 5 bases. The sample consisted of PBMCs. The receptor comes from a woman aged 30 to 39 in good health and CMV-seronegative. The CDR3 here is CASSPTDLNTEAFF. CDR3 nucleotides: TGTGCCAGCAGCCCGACAGACCTGAACACTGAAGCTTTCTTT.